This T cell receptor (beta chain) was profiled in a study of cytomegalovirus exposure and HLA in healthy donors. Points from the study as a whole: Reports showed the classifier diagnosing cytomegalovirus status with high specificity and sensitivity. Later analysis found that TCR beta chains associated with HLA were more clonally expanded than other, equally common chains.

The PCR contained 60 Vbeta and 13 Jbeta primers. Using immunoSEQ multiplex PCR, the repertoire was profiled, and TCRdb retains in-frame clones only, with some absent. The sample contains 90,000 to 130,000 clones, around 86% of which appear only once. V was clipped by 8 bases and J by 7 bases; unmatched bases: 7. The CDR3 runs 12 residues. CDR1 and CDR2 from the germline V gene are MNHEY and SVGAGI. In the case of this clone: Its antigen remains unidentified.

This sequence originates from a middle-aged man in good health and CMV-seronegative. What was sequenced was PBMCs. The rearrangement links TRBV6-5 to TRBJ1-1; 7 bases match TRBD1. The CDR3 region is CASGGRGSEAFF. CDR3 coding DNA: TGTGCCAGCGGGGGCAGGGGGAGTGAAGCTTTCTTT.